Below are 10 T cell receptor beta chains sequenced from a single sample in a study of T cell responses to AZD1222 COVID-19 vaccine. Produced via immunoSEQ multiplex PCR; TCRdb's table is partial and in-frame only. The table shows 88,000 or so clones, with approximately 88% occurring only once. The sequences come from peripheral blood, collected 28 days after the second AZD1222 dose. The receptors were gathered from an adult who received the AZD1222 COVID-19 vaccine.

The J gene is TRBJ2-2, the V gene TRBV5-1; D not certain. V dropped 2 bases and J dropped 1 base, with 3 bases sitting between them. The CDR3 has 13 amino acids. Germline V gene data show CDR1 as SGHRS and CDR2 as YFSETQ. CDR3 sequence: CASSFGNTGELFF. The CDR3 coding sequence is TGCGCCAGCAGCTTTGGGAACACCGGGGAGCTGTTTTTT.

The V gene is TRBV10-1, the J gene TRBJ2-7; TRBD1 or TRBD2 may be the D gene (5 bases each). The germline CDR1 and CDR2 sequences are WNHNN and SYGVQD (reference sequence). The V gene lost 6 bases and the J gene lost 3 bases, with 18 bases spanning the gap. The CDR3 covers 15 residues. The DNA for the CDR3 is TGCGCCAGCAGGGCCGGGACCGGTCCCGGCTACGAGCAGTACTTC. Translation: CASRAGTGPGYEQYF.

V is TRBV5-4 and J is TRBJ2-3; TRBD1 aligns across 9 bases. This CDR3 region has 15 residues. CDR1 is SGHNT and CDR2 is YYREEE in the germline V gene (reference sequence). V gave up 3 bases and J gave up 0 bases; unmatched junction bases: 2. CDR3 loop: CASSYGQGSTDTQYF. The CDR3 nucleotides read TGTGCCAGCAGCTACGGACAGGGGAGCACAGATACGCAGTATTTT.

About this clone: An end of the junction does not agree with germline; a read error may underlie this. The chain recombines TRBV5-1 with TRBJ1-2; D ambiguous. This CDR3 comprises 12 residues. Germline V lookup: CDR1 SGHRS, CDR2 YFSETQ. Here the CDR3 reads CASSRDNSGYTF. CDR3 coding DNA: TGCGCCAGCAGTCGAGACAACTCTGGCTACACCTTC. The whole variable domain, remainder taken from reference TRBV5-1 and TRBJ1-2, is KAGVTQTPRYLIKTRGQQVTLSCSPISGHRSVSWYQQTPGQGLQFLFEYFSETQRNKGNFPGRFSGRQFSNSRSEMNVSTLELGDSALYLCASSRDNSGYTFGSGTRLTVV.

The genes are TRBV30 and TRBJ1-6; D gene uncertain. V was shortened by 2 bases and J by 9 bases, with 11 bases between the two germline ends. CDR3 length equals 13 residues. Germline V gives CDR1 GTSNPN, CDR2 SVGIG (reference sequence). The DNA for the CDR3 is TGTGCCTGGAGTACGAGCAGTAGTTCACCCCTCCACTTT. Protein sequence: CAWSTSSSSPLHF.

V is TRBV21-1 and J is TRBJ1-6. TRBV21-1 is marked as a pseudogene. The CDR3 runs to 16 residues. CDR3 amino acids: CASSSERVCDNSPLHF. As DNA, the CDR3 is TGTGCCAGCAGCTCTGAGAGGGTTTGCGATAATTCACCCCTCCACTTT.

This chain connects TRBV7-9 to TRBJ1-1; the D is unclear. This CDR3 is built from 14 residues. Germline lookup yields CDR1 SEHNR and CDR2 FQNEAQ (reference sequence). Trimming left V 6 bases short and J 5 bases short, with 16 bases between. CDR3 region: CASSPRALRTEAFF. The CDR3 DNA reads as TGTGCCAGCAGTCCCCGGGCCCTGAGGACTGAAGCTTTCTTT. The variable domain in full, completed from reference TRBV7-9 and TRBJ1-1, reads DTGVSQNPRHKITKRGQNVTFRCDPISEHNRLYWYRQTLGQGPEFLTYFQNEAQLEKSRLLSDRFSAERPKGSFSTLEIQRTEQGDSAMYLCASSPRALRTEAFFGQGTRLTVV.

The chain employs TRBV20-1 and TRBJ1-5; D is undetermined. Germline-derived CDR1 and CDR2 are DFQATT and SNEGSKA (reference sequence). V shed 3 bases and J shed 4 bases, with 10 bases lying between them. The CDR3 is 13 residues long. The CDR3 sequence: CSASRTLNQPQHF. For the CDR3, the DNA is TGCAGTGCTAGTCGGACCTTAAATCAGCCCCAGCATTTT.

This chain links TRBV7-6 with TRBJ2-3; no clear D gene. This CDR3 comprises 14 residues. The germline V gene has CDR1 SGHVS and CDR2 FNYEAQ. V gave up 0 bases and J gave up 5 bases, with 9 bases separating them. In DNA, the CDR3 is TGTGCCAGCAGCTTAGCCAGGAACCTAGATACGCAGTATTTT. This sequence encodes CASSLARNLDTQYF.

This chain links TRBV5-5 with TRBJ2-7; 10 bases map to TRBD1. CDR1 and CDR2 from the germline V gene are SGHKS and YYEKEE (reference sequence). CDR3 length: 14 residues. V shed 4 bases, J shed 3 bases, and the junction held 4 bases outside the gene matches. The CDR3 sequence is CASSTGQGDYEQYF. The CDR3 DNA is TGTGCCAGCAGCACCGGACAGGGGGACTACGAGCAGTACTTC.